These T cell receptor beta chains were read from a single sample in a study of beta chain features in type 1 diabetes. Sequencing was performed with immunoSEQ multiplex PCR; in TCRdb, only in-frame clones are kept and a portion is missing. The repertoire holds roughly 26,000 clones, with roughly half as singletons. The sample was stem cell memory CD4+ T cells from blood. These receptors were obtained from a man aged 25-40 years with type 1 diabetes. CDR3s include the opening cysteine and the closing phenylalanine or tryptophan. Fields, in order: clone size, V gene, J gene, D gene, CDR3 protein, CDR3 DNA. The D gene is left open where the match is weak. Rows may omit the clone size; those that give it use once, few, many or a size class.

abundance: -
v_gene: TRBV5-4
j_gene: TRBJ2-5
d_gene: -
CDR3aa: CASREGTARETQYF
CDR3nt: TGTGCCAGCAGGGAGGGGACAGCTCGAGAGACCCAGTACTTC

abundance: -
v_gene: TRBV19
j_gene: TRBJ1-4
d_gene: -
CDR3aa: CASSALSVAAEKLFF
CDR3nt: TGTGCCAGTAGCGCTCTAAGCGTTGCGGCTGAAAAACTGTTTTTT

abundance: -
v_gene: TRBV6-5
j_gene: TRBJ2-5
d_gene: TRBD2
CDR3aa: CASSYSGAGETQYF
CDR3nt: TGTGCCAGCAGTTACAGCGGGGCGGGGGAGACCCAGTACTTC

abundance: -
v_gene: TRBV9
j_gene: TRBJ2-5
d_gene: -
CDR3aa: CASSVAPQETQYF
CDR3nt: TGTGCCAGCAGCGTAGCTCCCCAAGAGACCCAGTACTTC

abundance: few
v_gene: TRBV7-8
j_gene: TRBJ1-1
d_gene: -
CDR3aa: CASSGGHGNTEAFF
CDR3nt: TGTGCCAGCAGCGGGGGACACGGGAACACTGAAGCTTTCTTT

abundance: -
v_gene: TRBV4-1
j_gene: TRBJ1-2
d_gene: TRBD1
CDR3aa: CASTGTGGLYGYTF
CDR3nt: TGCGCCAGCACCGGGACAGGGGGCCTCTATGGCTACACCTTC

abundance: -
v_gene: TRBV23-1
j_gene: TRBJ2-3
d_gene: -
CDR3aa: CASSPADRRSTDTQYF
CDR3nt: TGCGCCAGCAGTCCCGCCGACAGGCGGAGCACAGATACGCAGTATTTT

abundance: -
v_gene: TRBV6-1
j_gene: TRBJ1-4
d_gene: -
CDR3aa: CASSENLNEKLFF
CDR3nt: TGTGCCAGCAGTGAGAACCTAAATGAAAAACTGTTTTTT

abundance: -
v_gene: TRBV2
j_gene: TRBJ2-3
d_gene: -
CDR3aa: CASSETRSTDTQYF
CDR3nt: TGTGCCAGCAGTGAAACCCGGAGCACAGATACGCAGTATTTT

abundance: -
v_gene: TRBV18
j_gene: TRBJ2-3
d_gene: -
CDR3aa: CASSIDGLPSTDTQYF
CDR3nt: TGTGCCAGTAGTATAGATGGACTTCCTAGCACAGATACGCAGTATTTT

abundance: few
v_gene: TRBV30
j_gene: TRBJ2-2
d_gene: TRBD1
CDR3aa: CAWGRTGVHTGELFF
CDR3nt: TGTGCCTGGGGGAGGACAGGGGTACACACCGGGGAGCTGTTTTTT

abundance: -
v_gene: TRBV23-1
j_gene: TRBJ2-1
d_gene: TRBD2
CDR3aa: CASKGLAGGPYNEQFF
CDR3nt: TGCGCCAGCAAAGGACTAGCGGGGGGCCCCTACAATGAGCAGTTCTTC

abundance: -
v_gene: TRBV5-1
j_gene: TRBJ2-2
d_gene: TRBD1
CDR3aa: CASSSDWTGETGELFF
CDR3nt: TGCGCCAGCAGCTCGGACTGGACAGGGGAAACCGGGGAGCTGTTTTTT

abundance: -
v_gene: TRBV9
j_gene: TRBJ1-4
d_gene: -
CDR3aa: CASSVKGDNEKLFF
CDR3nt: TGTGCCAGCAGCGTAAAGGGGGATAATGAAAAACTGTTTTTT

abundance: -
v_gene: TRBV10-3
j_gene: TRBJ1-6
d_gene: -
CDR3aa: CATTDSPNSPLHF
CDR3nt: TGTGCCACAACTGACAGCCCTAATTCACCCCTCCACTTT

abundance: -
v_gene: TRBV28
j_gene: TRBJ1-3
d_gene: -
CDR3aa: CASSSAGDGPGNTIYF
CDR3nt: TGTGCCAGCAGTTCAGCAGGGGATGGTCCTGGAAACACCATATATTTT

abundance: few
v_gene: TRBV6-1
j_gene: TRBJ2-7
d_gene: -
CDR3aa: CASSEEGRGLYF
CDR3nt: TGTGCCAGCAGTGAAGAAGGGCGGGGACTGTACTTC

abundance: -
v_gene: TRBV2
j_gene: TRBJ1-5
d_gene: TRBD1
CDR3aa: CASTGDRGGQPQHF
CDR3nt: TGTGCCAGCACCGGAGACAGGGGCGGTCAGCCCCAGCATTTT

abundance: -
v_gene: TRBV7-2
j_gene: TRBJ2-1
d_gene: TRBD2
CDR3aa: CASSRTSGNNEQFF
CDR3nt: TGTGCCAGCAGTAGGACTAGCGGGAACAATGAGCAGTTCTTC

abundance: -
v_gene: TRBV29-1
j_gene: TRBJ1-1
d_gene: -
CDR3aa: CSFQVVANTEAFF
CDR3nt: TGCAGCTTTCAGGTCGTGGCGAACACTGAAGCTTTCTTT

abundance: few
v_gene: TRBV6-1
j_gene: TRBJ2-3
d_gene: -
CDR3aa: CASSAPTGTDTQYF
CDR3nt: TGTGCCAGCAGTGCTCCCACGGGCACAGATACGCAGTATTTT

abundance: few
v_gene: TRBV9
j_gene: TRBJ2-1
d_gene: TRBD1
CDR3aa: CASSTASGTGHEQFF
CDR3nt: TGTGCCAGCAGCACCGCCTCCGGGACAGGACATGAGCAGTTCTTC

abundance: -
v_gene: TRBV6-1
j_gene: TRBJ2-3
d_gene: TRBD2
CDR3aa: CASSEAGREMARDTQYF
CDR3nt: TGTGCCAGCAGTGAAGCGGGGCGGGAGATGGCGAGAGATACGCAGTATTTT

abundance: few
v_gene: TRBV7-8
j_gene: TRBJ2-6
d_gene: -
CDR3aa: CASSFGGSGANVLTF
CDR3nt: TGTGCCAGCAGCTTCGGGGGATCTGGGGCCAACGTCCTGACTTTC

abundance: once
v_gene: TRBV2
j_gene: TRBJ2-2
d_gene: TRBD1
CDR3aa: CASSLDRGSTGELFF
CDR3nt: TGTGCCAGCAGTCTCGACAGGGGAAGCACCGGGGAGCTGTTTTTT

abundance: -
v_gene: TRBV14
j_gene: TRBJ2-2
d_gene: TRBD1
CDR3aa: CASSRRGTGVGELFF
CDR3nt: TGTGCCAGCAGCCGCCGTGGGACAGGGGTCGGGGAGCTGTTTTTT

abundance: -
v_gene: TRBV6-6
j_gene: TRBJ2-3
d_gene: -
CDR3aa: CASSVASFRTDTQYF
CDR3nt: TGTGCCAGCAGTGTGGCAAGTTTTCGCACAGATACGCAGTATTTT

abundance: few
v_gene: TRBV18
j_gene: TRBJ2-3
d_gene: TRBD1
CDR3aa: CASSPQGATDTQYF
CDR3nt: TGTGCCAGCTCACCTCAGGGGGCCACAGATACGCAGTATTTT

abundance: once
v_gene: TRBV25-1
j_gene: TRBJ1-1
d_gene: -
CDR3aa: CASSESWSPSNTEAFF
CDR3nt: TGTGCCAGCAGTGAATCCTGGAGCCCTTCGAACACTGAAGCTTTCTTT

abundance: few
v_gene: TRBV7-7
j_gene: TRBJ2-2
d_gene: -
CDR3aa: CASSRNGVTGELFF
CDR3nt: TGTGCCAGCAGCCGCAATGGAGTCACCGGGGAGCTGTTTTTT

abundance: few
v_gene: TRBV19
j_gene: TRBJ2-3
d_gene: -
CDR3aa: CASSIVGRGSTDTQYF
CDR3nt: TGTGCCAGTAGTATAGTGGGCAGGGGCTCCACAGATACGCAGTATTTT

abundance: -
v_gene: TRBV10-2
j_gene: TRBJ2-3
d_gene: TRBD1
CDR3aa: CASSEWDRVSSPNTDTQYF
CDR3nt: TGCGCCAGCAGTGAGTGGGACAGGGTTTCCTCCCCAAACACAGATACGCAGTATTTT

abundance: -
v_gene: TRBV2
j_gene: TRBJ1-2
d_gene: TRBD1
CDR3aa: CATTGLRDGYTF
CDR3nt: TGTGCCACGACAGGGCTCCGGGATGGCTACACCTTC

abundance: -
v_gene: TRBV5-4
j_gene: TRBJ2-1
d_gene: TRBD2
CDR3aa: CASSLGGEGNNEQFF
CDR3nt: TGTGCCAGCAGCTTGGGAGGGGAGGGGAACAATGAGCAGTTCTTC

abundance: few
v_gene: TRBV5-1
j_gene: TRBJ1-1
d_gene: TRBD1
CDR3aa: CASSSQTGVPEAFF
CDR3nt: TGCGCCAGCAGCTCGCAAACAGGGGTCCCTGAAGCTTTCTTT

abundance: -
v_gene: TRBV28
j_gene: TRBJ1-2
d_gene: -
CDR3aa: CASTIDGGYTF
CDR3nt: TGTGCCAGCACTATAGATGGTGGCTACACCTTC

abundance: few
v_gene: TRBV2
j_gene: TRBJ2-7
d_gene: -
CDR3aa: CASSPTGNNEQYF
CDR3nt: TGTGCCAGCAGTCCCACAGGCAACAACGAGCAGTACTTC

abundance: few
v_gene: TRBV5-1
j_gene: TRBJ2-3
d_gene: TRBD2
CDR3aa: CASSAPSGGADTQYF
CDR3nt: TGCGCCAGCAGCGCCCCCAGCGGGGGGGCAGATACGCAGTATTTT

abundance: -
v_gene: TRBV6-5
j_gene: TRBJ2-1
d_gene: TRBD2
CDR3aa: CASSDGLAIYNEQFF
CDR3nt: TGTGCCAGCAGCGACGGACTAGCGATCTACAATGAGCAGTTCTTC

abundance: -
v_gene: TRBV5-1
j_gene: TRBJ1-3
d_gene: -
CDR3aa: CASSSSGDPGNTIYF
CDR3nt: TGCGCCAGCAGCTCATCAGGGGATCCTGGAAACACCATATATTTT

abundance: -
v_gene: TRBV25-1
j_gene: TRBJ2-7
d_gene: TRBD1
CDR3aa: CASGGTGWYEQYF
CDR3nt: TGTGCCAGCGGAGGGACAGGGTGGTACGAGCAGTACTTC

abundance: few
v_gene: TRBV29-1
j_gene: TRBJ1-1
d_gene: -
CDR3aa: CSVTGVEAEAFF
CDR3nt: TGCAGCGTTACGGGGGTTGAGGCTGAAGCTTTCTTT

abundance: -
v_gene: TRBV5-1
j_gene: TRBJ1-2
d_gene: TRBD1
CDR3aa: CASSFGDRDHGYTF
CDR3nt: TGCGCCAGCAGCTTCGGGGACAGGGATCATGGCTACACCTTC

abundance: few
v_gene: TRBV5-1
j_gene: TRBJ1-1
d_gene: TRBD1
CDR3aa: CASSGTGGDAEAFF
CDR3nt: TGCGCCAGCAGCGGGACAGGGGGCGACGCTGAAGCTTTCTTT

abundance: -
v_gene: TRBV9
j_gene: TRBJ2-3
d_gene: TRBD2
CDR3aa: CASNSRGGPADTQYF
CDR3nt: TGTGCCAGCAACTCCCGCGGGGGGCCCGCAGATACGCAGTATTTT

abundance: -
v_gene: TRBV5-1
j_gene: TRBJ2-1
d_gene: TRBD2
CDR3aa: CASSGGAGAGNEQFF
CDR3nt: TGCGCCAGCAGCGGGGGAGCGGGAGCGGGGAATGAGCAGTTCTTC

abundance: -
v_gene: TRBV11-2
j_gene: TRBJ2-7
d_gene: -
CDR3aa: CASSAAVGAYEQYF
CDR3nt: TGTGCCAGCAGCGCAGCGGTGGGGGCTTACGAGCAGTACTTC

abundance: -
v_gene: TRBV4-1
j_gene: TRBJ1-4
d_gene: -
CDR3aa: CASSLGTVNEKLFF
CDR3nt: TGCGCCAGCAGCCTAGGGACTGTGAATGAAAAACTGTTTTTT

abundance: -
v_gene: TRBV18
j_gene: TRBJ1-1
d_gene: -
CDR3aa: CASSPDSARAEAFF
CDR3nt: TGTGCCAGCTCACCCGACAGTGCCCGTGCTGAAGCTTTCTTT

abundance: few
v_gene: TRBV29-1
j_gene: TRBJ2-1
d_gene: TRBD1
CDR3aa: CSAGQGGNEQFF
CDR3nt: TGCAGCGCTGGACAGGGCGGTAATGAGCAGTTCTTC

abundance: -
v_gene: TRBV6-1
j_gene: TRBJ2-5
d_gene: -
CDR3aa: CASVRGDLGETQYF
CDR3nt: TGTGCCAGCGTCCGTGGGGACTTGGGAGAGACCCAGTACTTC

abundance: few
v_gene: TRBV6-1
j_gene: TRBJ1-6
d_gene: TRBD1
CDR3aa: CASSEVWTGSSPLHF
CDR3nt: TGTGCCAGCAGTGAAGTCTGGACAGGATCCTCACCCCTCCACTTT

abundance: -
v_gene: TRBV30
j_gene: TRBJ2-7
d_gene: -
CDR3aa: CAWSGPREQYF
CDR3nt: TGTGCCTGGAGTGGGCCTAGGGAGCAGTACTTC

abundance: -
v_gene: TRBV5-6
j_gene: TRBJ2-5
d_gene: -
CDR3aa: CASSLVVGATQETQYF
CDR3nt: TGTGCCAGCAGCTTAGTCGTAGGAGCGACCCAAGAGACCCAGTACTTC

abundance: -
v_gene: TRBV5-1
j_gene: TRBJ2-1
d_gene: -
CDR3aa: CASSLGARSYNEQFF
CDR3nt: TGCGCCAGCAGCTTGGGGGCTCGCTCCTACAATGAGCAGTTCTTC